The clone carrying this TCR beta chain appeared many times. The target antigen is unknown. The ends were cut back, 5 bases at V and 3 bases at J, with 8 bases in the middle. The CDR3 length is 12 residues. Germline CDR1 is SGHTA and CDR2 is FQGNSA. These data originate in a study of regulatory T cells in long-lasting Graves disease. Overall study findings and caveats: Analysis covered peripheral blood alone, not thyroid tissue.

Arm-PCR of CDR3 regions with iRepertoire HTBI primers generated TCR beta libraries. TCRdb itself ran the multiplex PCR reads through MiXCR, one entry per CDR3 protein. The profile shows 300,000 to 400,000 distinct CDR3 sequences, 15% to 20% of them singletons. Sample time point: newly diagnosed GD, antithyroid drugs for less than 3 months. The authors made the TCR library using RNA they extracted from PBMCs. Graves' disease diagnosis used American Thyroid Association guidelines. This sequence was found in a female donor with Graves disease. The sequencing used peripheral blood mononuclear cells (PBMCs), collected at new diagnosis, from a patient treated with antithyroid drugs. The chain recombines TRBV7-2 with TRBJ2-7; perhaps D is TRBD1 or TRBD2 (5 bases each). CDR3 region: CASSRDHYEQYF. In nucleotides, the CDR3 is TGTGCCAGCAGCAGGGACCACTACGAGCAGTACTTC.